The 22 T cell receptor beta chains below were found in one sample sequenced in a study of T cell responses to AZD1222 COVID-19 vaccine. Some clones are missing from TCRdb's copy, which holds only in-frame ones; the method was immunoSEQ multiplex PCR. The sample has roughly 110,000 clones, roughly 90% seen once. This material consisted of peripheral blood, taken on day 0 of AZD1222 vaccination. Receptors originate from an adult in good health.

The chain joins TRBV4-2 to TRBJ1-1; the match to TRBD1 covers 7 bases. Germline lookup yields CDR1 LGHNA and CDR2 YNFKEQ. Trimming cost V 1 base and J 8 bases; bases outside gene matches: 4. CDR3 length: 13 amino acids. The CDR3 nucleotides read TGTGCCAGCAGCCAAGGGGACAGCTCCGAAGCTTTCTTT. Its protein product is CASSQGDSSEAFF.

V gene TRBV5-1 combines with J gene TRBJ1-1; no definite D call. V was clipped by 3 bases and J by 7 bases, with 10 bases between them. Germline values: CDR1 SGHRS, CDR2 YFSETQ. This CDR3 has 12 residues. The CDR3 loop is CASSYPSREAFF. CDR3 sequence (DNA): TGCGCCAGCAGCTACCCCAGCCGTGAAGCTTTCTTT.

DNA of the CDR3: TGTGCCAGCAGTGAACAGCAAAGACAAGAAAAACTGTTTTTT. As protein: CASSEQQRQEKLFF. The V gene is TRBV25-1, the J gene TRBJ1-4; D not resolved. V was trimmed by 2 bases and J by 8 bases, leaving 12 bases between them. This CDR3 region has 14 residues. Germline CDR1 and CDR2: MGHDK and SYGVNS.

This clone appeared once. This chain joins TRBV15 and TRBJ2-3, with 7 nucleotides matching TRBD2. In germline, CDR1 is LNHNV, CDR2 YYDKDF (reference sequence). The V and J ends lost 1 base and 0 bases, in that order; junction bases with no gene match: 1. This CDR3 spans 15 amino acids. The chain's CDR3 is CATSRASGSTDTQYF. The CDR3 nucleotides read TGTGCCACCAGCAGAGCTAGCGGCAGCACAGATACGCAGTATTTT.

The chain has TRBV5-4 and TRBJ1-2, with a weak D call TRBD1 (5 bases). Germline loops: CDR1 SGHNT, CDR2 YYREEE (reference sequence). Trimming left V 6 bases short and J 4 bases short, with 13 bases between. The CDR3 totals 13 residues. The CDR3 spells CASTPTGGYGYTF. CDR3 sequence (DNA): TGTGCCAGCACCCCGACGGGGGGCTATGGCTACACCTTC.

The J gene is TRBJ2-7, the V gene TRBV6-5, with 7 bases fitting TRBD2. Germline CDR1 and CDR2: MNHEY and SVGAGI. The CDR3 runs to 15 residues. V trimming: 6 bases; J trimming: 1 base; junction bases outside the gene matches: 9. The CDR3 loop is CASRHGLEGSYEQYF. The CDR3 DNA reads TGTGCCAGCAGACATGGACTAGAAGGGTCCTACGAGCAGTACTTC.

As for this clone: Other DNA sequences of this sample code for an identical CDR3. The chain links TRBV5-1 to TRBJ1-3; D possibly corresponds to TRBD1 (5 bases). The length of the CDR3 is 15 residues. Germline V CDR1 and CDR2: SGHRS, YFSETQ. V lost 2 bases and J lost 0, with 9 bases in between. The CDR3: CASSFTGDSGNTIYF. CDR3 bases: TGCGCCAGCAGCTTTACAGGCGACTCTGGAAACACCATATATTTT.

The J gene is TRBJ2-3, the V gene TRBV3-1 (or the pseudogene TRBV3-2), with D possibly matching TRBD1 (6 bases). The ends were cut back, 5 bases at V and 4 bases at J, with 7 bases in the middle. The CDR3 contains 12 residues. Germline V gene sequence: CDR1 LGHDT, CDR2 YNNKEL (reference sequence). CDR3 in amino acids: CASSRGSDTQYF. In nucleotides, the CDR3 is TGTGCCAGCAGCAGGGGGTCAGATACGCAGTATTTT.

This clone occurred a few times. At one end, the junction sequence differs from germline, possibly due to a read error. V usage is TRBV19 and J usage is TRBJ1-5; no definite D call. Germline loops: CDR1 LNHDA, CDR2 SQIVND (reference sequence). This CDR3 has 12 residues. In DNA form, the CDR3 reads TGTGCCAGTAGACTCCCGAATCGGCCCCAGCATTTT. This gives the protein CASRLPNRPQHF. The entire variable domain, with the rest obtained from reference TRBV19 and TRBJ1-5, is as follows: DGGITQSPKYLFRKEGQNVTLSCEQNLNHDAMYWYRQDPGQGLRLIYYSQIVNDFQKGDIAEGYSVSREKKESFPLTVTSAQKNPTAFYLCASRLPNRPQHFGDGTRLSIL.

The V call is TRBV24-1, the J call TRBJ2-1, with 11 bases aligning to TRBD1. The V gene's germline CDR1 is KGHDR and CDR2 SFDVKD. This CDR3 region has 15 residues. Unmatched junction bases numbered 7, after V lost 4 bases and J lost 9 bases. CDR3 in DNA: TGTGCCACCAGTGACTCAGGACAGGGGGCAGGTGAGCAGTTCTTC. Translated: CATSDSGQGAGEQFF.

The genes are TRBV4-2 and TRBJ1-2, with 10 bases matching TRBD1. After removal of 4 bases from V and 4 bases from J, the junction contained 9 bases not matched to a gene. CDR1 is LGHNA, CDR2 YNFKEQ, per germline. The CDR3 consists of 16 residues. The CDR3 region has the DNA TGTGCCAGCAGCCGCCCCGGGACAGGGGTGGCCTATGGCTACACCTTC. It yields the protein CASSRPGTGVAYGYTF.

The rearrangement joins TRBV7-2 to TRBJ1-1; TRBD1 matches 11 bases. V gave up 3 bases and J gave up 3 bases; unmatched junction bases: 9. Germline CDR1 SGHTA, CDR2 FQGNSA. The CDR3 consists of 17 residues. CDR3 sequence (DNA): TGTGCCAGCAGCTTGGACAGGGGGCCGGGTGTGTACACTGAAGCTTTCTTT. Residues: CASSLDRGPGVYTEAFF.

The chain joins TRBV11-2 to TRBJ2-2, with 7 bases matching TRBD1. The CDR3 runs 16 residues. Germline loops: CDR1 SGHAT, CDR2 FQNNGV. Unmatched junction bases numbered 5, after V lost 1 base and J lost 3 bases. The CDR3 reads CASSLGGQPHTGELFF. The CDR3 bases are TGTGCCAGCAGCTTAGGGGGACAGCCTCACACCGGGGAGCTGTTTTTT.

The V and J genes are TRBV12-3 or TRBV12-4 and TRBJ1-4; TRBD1 might be the D (6 bases). This CDR3 comprises 13 residues. V was cut by 5 bases and J by 9 bases, with 13 bases left in between. The CDR3 protein is CASSPSGQQKLFF. CDR3 DNA sequence: TGTGCCAGCAGTCCCTCGGGACAACAAAAACTGTTTTTT.

The chain recombines TRBV7-3 with TRBJ2-7, with a possible D match to TRBD2 (6 bases). This CDR3 comprises 14 residues. Germline assignment: CDR1 SGHTA and CDR2 FQGTGA. V was trimmed by 5 bases and J by 6 bases, leaving 17 bases between them. CDR3: CASSARGGNGEQYF. CDR3 nucleotide sequence: TGTGCCAGCAGCGCCCGTGGAGGGAACGGCGAGCAGTACTTC.

The count of this clone is one. The chain recombines TRBV18 with TRBJ2-1; 10 positions match TRBD1. After removal of 0 bases from V and 8 bases from J, the junction contained 7 bases not matched to a gene. This CDR3 is 16 amino acids long. Per the germline V gene, CDR1 is KGHSH and CDR2 is LQKENI. The CDR3 nucleotides are TGTGCCAGCTCACCACCGGGGGGACAGGGGATGGATGAGCAGTTCTTC. It yields the protein CASSPPGGQGMDEQFF.

This chain links TRBV12-3 or TRBV12-4 with TRBJ1-3; D ambiguous. Between the trimmed V and J ends, which lost 3 bases and 2 bases, there was a span of 5 bases. This CDR3 has 13 residues. The CDR3 DNA reads TGTGCCAGCAGTTTTGGGACTGGAAACACCATATATTTT. Translating gives CASSFGTGNTIYF.

CDR3 in amino acids: CSVDSGPSQPQHF. The DNA of the CDR3 is TGCAGCGTTGATTCGGGGCCCTCGCAGCCCCAGCATTTT. This sequence joins TRBV29-1 and TRBJ1-5, with D perhaps matching TRBD1 (5 bases). The CDR3 has 13 residues. CDR1 and CDR2 from the germline V gene are SQVTM and ANQGSEA. V lost 3 bases and J lost 7, with 13 bases in between.

In this sample, this clone turned up once. V usage is TRBV28 and J usage is TRBJ2-5; D gene unclear. The CDR3 length is 18 residues. V was trimmed by 4 bases and J by 3 bases, leaving 24 bases between them. CDR1 is MDHEN, CDR2 SYDVKM, per germline. The CDR3 is CASSSLILTVRSKETQYF. CDR3 nucleotide sequence: TGTGCCAGCAGTTCGCTTATACTAACGGTCAGGAGTAAAGAGACCCAGTACTTC.

J is TRBJ2-3 and V is TRBV7-9; the D is unclear. Trimming shortened V by 3 bases and J by 1 base, and 5 bases separated the two germline ends. CDR1 and CDR2 (germline): SEHNR, FQNEAQ (reference sequence). This CDR3 comprises 13 residues. CDR3 nucleotides: TGTGCCAGCAGCTTTCAAGGCACAGATACGCAGTATTTT. It is translated as CASSFQGTDTQYF.

This clone has more than one count but fewer than ten. The V call is TRBV7-9, the J call TRBJ2-7, with 7 positions matching TRBD1. Germline values: CDR1 SEHNR, CDR2 FQNEAQ (reference sequence). This CDR3 is built from 16 residues. J was trimmed by 6 bases and V by 5 bases; bases with no gene match: 16. The DNA of the CDR3 is TGTGCCAGCAGCGCAAGCCAGGGACAGTTAGTCCGCGAGCAGTACTTC. Translated, it gives CASSASQGQLVREQYF.

The chain is built from TRBV6-5 and TRBJ2-5, with D uncertain. V was shortened by 7 bases and J by 2 bases, with 5 bases between the two germline ends. CDR3 size: 11 residues. Germline V gene lookup returns CDR1 MNHEY and CDR2 SVGAGI. The CDR3 DNA is TGTGCCAGCACCTTACAAGAGACCCAGTACTTC. The encoded protein is CASTLQETQYF.